This entry concerns a single T cell receptor (beta chain). Sequencing was performed with immunoSEQ multiplex PCR; in TCRdb, only in-frame clones are kept and a portion is missing. The table lists 100,000 or so clones, approximately 93% of them singletons. Unmatched junction bases numbered 6, after V lost 4 bases and J lost 8 bases. CDR1 and CDR2 from the germline V gene are SEHNR and FQNEAQ (reference sequence). The CDR3 is 14 residues long. This record comes from a study of T cell changes during pregnancy in multiple sclerosis. The genes are TRBV7-9 and TRBJ2-1; TRBD2 matches 9 bases. The sequenced sample was peripheral blood, obtained after pregnancy. This sequence originates from a female donor with multiple sclerosis, enrolled in a pregnancy study. The CDR3 sequence is CASSSFSGSDEQFF. The CDR3, as DNA: TGTGCCAGCAGCTCCTTTAGCGGGAGTGATGAGCAGTTCTTC.